This entry describes one T cell receptor beta chain. Its antigen is still unknown. The record originates from a study of T cell repertoires in cytomegalovirus infection. Overall study context: Recently identified HLA-C-restricted CMV epitopes were used, and well-studied HLA-B-restricted CMV epitopes were used as well. Findings of the study overall: Ex vivo, HLA-C-restricted CMV-specific TCR beta clonotypes prevailed over the rest of the response. CMV carriers having the relevant HLA were flagged by cumulative public TCR beta family frequency.

V lost 6 bases to trimming and J lost 11 bases; unmatched junction nucleotides: 12. This CDR3 comprises 14 residues. CDR1 is MNHEY, CDR2 SVGEGT, per germline. TCRdb redid the calling of the reads with MiXCR, one entry per CDR3 protein. The sample lists 570,000 or so distinct CDR3 sequences; around 40% were seen once. The J gene is TRBJ2-1, the V gene TRBV6-2 or TRBV6-3; 8 positions match TRBD2. This material consisted of cultured PBMCs, taken from culture after CMV antigen stimulation. The origin of this receptor is a human donor in good health (CMV status not recorded). Some clones in this sample may be carry-over from other donors' samples. The CDR3 spells CASSPGGSGIKQFF. In DNA form, the CDR3 reads TGTGCCAGCAGCCCCGGGGGTAGCGGGATTAAGCAGTTCTTC.